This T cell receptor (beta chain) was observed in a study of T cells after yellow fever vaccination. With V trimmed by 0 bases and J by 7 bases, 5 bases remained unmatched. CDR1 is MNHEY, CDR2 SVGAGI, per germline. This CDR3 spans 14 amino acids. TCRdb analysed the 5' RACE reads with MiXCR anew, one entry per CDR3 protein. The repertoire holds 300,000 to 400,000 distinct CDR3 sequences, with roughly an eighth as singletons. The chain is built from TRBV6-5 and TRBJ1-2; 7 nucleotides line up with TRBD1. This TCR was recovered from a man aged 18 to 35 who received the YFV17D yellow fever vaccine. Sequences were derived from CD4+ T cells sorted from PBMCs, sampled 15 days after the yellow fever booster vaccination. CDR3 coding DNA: TGTGCCAGCAGTTACTCGGGCAGGGGGGGTGGCTACACCTTC. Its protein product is CASSYSGRGGGYTF.